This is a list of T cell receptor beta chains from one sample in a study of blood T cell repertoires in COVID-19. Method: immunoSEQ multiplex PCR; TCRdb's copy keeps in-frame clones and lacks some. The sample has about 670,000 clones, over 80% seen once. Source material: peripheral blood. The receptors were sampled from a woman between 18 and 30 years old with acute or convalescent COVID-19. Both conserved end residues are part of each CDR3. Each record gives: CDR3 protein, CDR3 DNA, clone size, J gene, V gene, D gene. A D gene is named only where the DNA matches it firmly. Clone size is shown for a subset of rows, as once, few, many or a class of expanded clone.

CASSWGQGQSEKLFF,TGTGCCAGCAGCTGGGGACAGGGCCAGAGTGAAAAACTGTTTTTT,-,TRBJ1-4,TRBV7-2,TRBD1
CASSLRTGWSEKLFF,TGTGCCAGCAGCCTGCGGACAGGGTGGAGTGAAAAACTGTTTTTT,-,TRBJ1-4,TRBV14,TRBD1
CAWSDITGGDTQYF,TGTGCCTGGAGCGATATCACGGGGGGAGATACGCAGTATTTT,-,TRBJ2-3,TRBV30,TRBD2
CATSDSRKLSNQPQHF,TGTGCCACCAGTGATAGCAGGAAACTTAGCAATCAGCCCCAGCATTTT,-,TRBJ1-5,TRBV24-1,-
CASSKGQGSTDTQYF,TGTGCCAGCAGCAAGGGACAGGGTAGCACAGATACGCAGTATTTT,once,TRBJ2-3,TRBV7-9,TRBD1
CSVERDRYYGYTF,TGCAGCGTTGAGCGGGACAGATACTATGGCTACACCTTC,-,TRBJ1-2,TRBV29-1,TRBD1
CASSMTGTGYFGNTIYF,TGCGCCAGCAGTATGACCGGGACAGGGTATTTTGGAAACACCATATATTTT,-,TRBJ1-3,TRBV5-1,TRBD1
CASGTGTGGERLKLFF,TGTGCTAGTGGTACCGGGACAGGGGGCGAGCGGCTAAAACTGTTTTTT,-,TRBJ1-4,TRBV12-5,TRBD1
CASSFLPGQFTYEQYF,TGCGCCAGCAGCTTTCTCCCGGGACAGTTCACCTACGAGCAGTACTTC,-,TRBJ2-7,TRBV5-1,TRBD1
CASSPDRAGEQFF,TGTGCCAGCAGCCCGGACAGGGCCGGTGAGCAGTTCTTC,-,TRBJ2-1,TRBV2,TRBD1
CASRGQGIVFSEQFF,TGTGCCAGCAGGGGACAGGGAATTGTGTTTAGTGAGCAGTTCTTC,-,TRBJ2-1,TRBV2,TRBD1
CASIGAMNTEAFF,TGTGCCAGCATTGGGGCAATGAACACTGAAGCTTTCTTT,-,TRBJ1-1,TRBV12-3/TRBV12-4,-
CASSLGGGSTDTQYF,TGTGCCAGCAGTTTAGGGGGGGGAAGCACAGATACGCAGTATTTT,-,TRBJ2-3,TRBV28,TRBD2
CASCRAGGETQYF,TGCGCCAGCTGTCGGGCAGGGGGGGAGACCCAGTACTTC,-,TRBJ2-5,TRBV4-1,-
CAWSVLGRGDTEAFF,TGTGCCTGGAGTGTATTAGGGAGGGGGGACACTGAAGCTTTCTTT,-,TRBJ1-1,TRBV30,-
CASSSGADYYGYTF,TGTGCCAGCAGCTCAGGGGCCGACTATTATGGCTACACCTTC,-,TRBJ1-2,TRBV2,-
CASSLVSGGIGEQYF,TGTGCCAGCAGCTTAGTTAGCGGGGGAATCGGCGAGCAGTACTTC,-,TRBJ2-7,TRBV7-2,TRBD2
CASSLDRVRSYTF,TGTGCCAGCAGCTTAGACAGGGTGAGGAGCTACACCTTC,-,TRBJ1-2,TRBV11-2,-
CASSTERSNQPQHF,TGTGCCAGTAGCACTGAAAGAAGCAATCAGCCCCAGCATTTT,-,TRBJ1-5,TRBV19,-
CASSVGTATEAFF,TGTGCCAGCAGCGTCGGGACAGCGACGGAAGCTTTCTTT,-,TRBJ1-1,TRBV9,TRBD1
CASSLELNRGATEAFF,TGTGCCAGCAGCTTGGAGCTCAACAGGGGTGCCACTGAAGCTTTCTTT,-,TRBJ1-1,TRBV5-4,TRBD1
CASRLTGVAADTYEQYF,TGTGCCAGTAGGCTGACAGGGGTCGCGGCGGACACCTACGAGCAGTACTTC,-,TRBJ2-7,TRBV19,TRBD1
CAWGTGGQYEQYF,TGTGCCTGGGGGACAGGGGGGCAATACGAGCAGTACTTC,-,TRBJ2-7,TRBV30,TRBD1
CASSEWGSPNEKLFF,TGTGCCAGCAGTGAATGGGGCAGCCCAAATGAAAAACTGTTTTTT,-,TRBJ1-4,TRBV25-1,-
CASSPGQGRPYEQYF,TGCGCCAGCAGCCCCGGACAGGGTAGGCCCTACGAGCAGTACTTC,-,TRBJ2-7,TRBV5-1,TRBD1
CASSGQGSHQPQHF,TGTGCCAGCAGTGGCCAGGGGTCACATCAGCCCCAGCATTTT,-,TRBJ1-5,TRBV2,-
CASSLDAGLNSPLHF,TGTGCCAGCAGCTTAGATGCAGGGCTGAATTCACCCCTCCACTTT,-,TRBJ1-6,TRBV7-9,-
CATSALFGGGDEKLFF,TGTGCCACCAGTGCTCTTTTCGGGGGTGGAGATGAAAAACTGTTTTTT,-,TRBJ1-4,TRBV24-1,-
CASSSSRAQETQYF,TGTGCCAGCAGCTCAAGCAGGGCACAAGAGACCCAGTACTTC,-,TRBJ2-5,TRBV7-2,-
CASSEVGGMNTEAFF,TGTGCCAGCAGTGAAGTCGGGGGAATGAACACTGAAGCTTTCTTT,-,TRBJ1-1,TRBV6-4,-
CASSPLGLFETQYF,TGTGCCAGCAGTCCATTGGGACTATTCGAGACCCAGTACTTC,-,TRBJ2-5,TRBV27,TRBD2
CASSLQENTEAFF,TGTGCCAGCAGCCTACAGGAGAACACTGAAGCTTTCTTT,-,TRBJ1-1,TRBV3-1/TRBV3-2,-
CASSFQSNQPQHF,TGTGCCAGCAGCTTTCAGAGCAATCAGCCCCAGCATTTT,-,TRBJ1-5,TRBV7-2,-
CASSIGTVSYEQYF,TGTGCCAGTAGTATCGGGACAGTCTCCTACGAGCAGTACTTC,-,TRBJ2-7,TRBV19,TRBD1
CASSLMDRGSEQFF,TGTGCCAGCAGCTTAATGGACAGGGGTAGTGAGCAGTTCTTC,-,TRBJ2-1,TRBV7-3,TRBD1